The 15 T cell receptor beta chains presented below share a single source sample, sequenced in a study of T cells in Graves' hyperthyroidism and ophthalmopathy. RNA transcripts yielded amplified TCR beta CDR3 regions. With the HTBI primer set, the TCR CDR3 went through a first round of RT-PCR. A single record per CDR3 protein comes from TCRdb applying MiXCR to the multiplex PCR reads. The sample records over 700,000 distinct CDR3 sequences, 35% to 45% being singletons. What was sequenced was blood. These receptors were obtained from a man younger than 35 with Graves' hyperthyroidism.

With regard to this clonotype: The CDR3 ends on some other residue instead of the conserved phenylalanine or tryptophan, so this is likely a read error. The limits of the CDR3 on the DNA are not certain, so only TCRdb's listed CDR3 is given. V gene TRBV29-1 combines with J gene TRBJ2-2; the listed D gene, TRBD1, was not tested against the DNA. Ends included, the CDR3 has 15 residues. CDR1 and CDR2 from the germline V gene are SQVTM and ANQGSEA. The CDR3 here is CSVQDRGRNTGERMS.

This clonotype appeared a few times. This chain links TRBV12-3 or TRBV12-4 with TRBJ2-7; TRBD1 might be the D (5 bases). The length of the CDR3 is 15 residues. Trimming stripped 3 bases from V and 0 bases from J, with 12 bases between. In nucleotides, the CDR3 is TGTGCCAGCAGTTTGAAGGGGAAATTCTCCTACGAGCAGTACTTC. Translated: CASSLKGKFSYEQYF.

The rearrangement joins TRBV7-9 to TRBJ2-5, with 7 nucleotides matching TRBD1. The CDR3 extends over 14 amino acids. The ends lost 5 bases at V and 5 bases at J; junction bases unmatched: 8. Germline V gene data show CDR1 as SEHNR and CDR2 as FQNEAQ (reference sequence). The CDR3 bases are TGTGCCAGCAGCGGGGACAGCATCTACGAGACCCAGTACTTC. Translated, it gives CASSGDSIYETQYF.

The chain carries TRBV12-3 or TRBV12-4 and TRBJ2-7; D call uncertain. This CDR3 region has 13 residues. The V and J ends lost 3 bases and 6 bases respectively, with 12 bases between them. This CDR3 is CASSFDWVSEQYF. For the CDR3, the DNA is TGTGCCAGCAGTTTTGATTGGGTGAGCGAGCAGTACTTC.

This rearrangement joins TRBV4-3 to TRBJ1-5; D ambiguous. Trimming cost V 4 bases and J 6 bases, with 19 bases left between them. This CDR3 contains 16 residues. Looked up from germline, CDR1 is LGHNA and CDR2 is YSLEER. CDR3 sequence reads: CASSLLHVPEGQPQHF. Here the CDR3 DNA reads TGCGCCAGCAGCCTCCTGCATGTTCCGGAGGGTCAGCCCCAGCATTTT.

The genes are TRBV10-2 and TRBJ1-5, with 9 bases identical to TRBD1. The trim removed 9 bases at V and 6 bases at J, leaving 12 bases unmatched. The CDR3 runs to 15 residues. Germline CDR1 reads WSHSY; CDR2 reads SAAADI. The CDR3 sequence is CASRTGGTWGQPQHF. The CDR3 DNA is TGCGCCAGTCGAACAGGGGGCACCTGGGGTCAGCCCCAGCATTTT.

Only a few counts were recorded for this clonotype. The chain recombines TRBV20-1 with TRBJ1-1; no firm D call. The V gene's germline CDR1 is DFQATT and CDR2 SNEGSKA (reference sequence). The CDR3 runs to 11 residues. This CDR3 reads CGGLMNTEAFF. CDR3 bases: TGCGGCGGACTGATGAACACTGAAGCTTTCTTT.

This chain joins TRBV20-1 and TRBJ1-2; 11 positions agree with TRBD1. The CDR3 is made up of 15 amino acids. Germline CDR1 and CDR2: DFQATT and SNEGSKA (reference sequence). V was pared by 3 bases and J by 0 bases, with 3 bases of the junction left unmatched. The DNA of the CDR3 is TGCAGTGCTAGGGGACAGGGGGTTTCTAACTATGGCTACACCTTC. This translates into CSARGQGVSNYGYTF.

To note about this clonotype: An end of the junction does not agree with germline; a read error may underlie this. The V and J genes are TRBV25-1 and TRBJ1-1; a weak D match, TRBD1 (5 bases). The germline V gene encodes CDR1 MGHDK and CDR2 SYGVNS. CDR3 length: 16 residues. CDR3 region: CASSSALGGGVTEAFF. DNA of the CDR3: TGCGCCAGCAGCTCGGCCCTTGGGGGGGGTGTAACTGAAGCTTTCTTT.

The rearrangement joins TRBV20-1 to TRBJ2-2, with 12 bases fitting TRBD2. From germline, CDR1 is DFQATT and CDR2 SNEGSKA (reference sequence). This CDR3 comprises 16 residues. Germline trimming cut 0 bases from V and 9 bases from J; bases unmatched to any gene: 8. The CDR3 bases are TGCAGTGCTAGAGACAGAAGGACTAGCGGGACCAGGGAGCTGTTTTTT. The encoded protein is CSARDRRTSGTRELFF.

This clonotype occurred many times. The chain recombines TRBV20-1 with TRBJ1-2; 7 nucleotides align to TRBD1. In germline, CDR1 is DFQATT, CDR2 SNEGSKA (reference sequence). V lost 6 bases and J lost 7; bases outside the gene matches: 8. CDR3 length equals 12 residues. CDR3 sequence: CSATDRARGYTF. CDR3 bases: TGCAGTGCCACCGACAGGGCACGTGGCTACACCTTC.

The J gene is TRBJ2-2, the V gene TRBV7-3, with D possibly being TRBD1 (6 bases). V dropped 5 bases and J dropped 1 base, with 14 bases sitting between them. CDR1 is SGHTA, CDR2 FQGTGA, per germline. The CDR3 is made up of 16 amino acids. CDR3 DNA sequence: TGTGCCAGCAGCCCTGACAGGCCCTTGAACACCGGGGAGCTGTTTTTT. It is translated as CASSPDRPLNTGELFF. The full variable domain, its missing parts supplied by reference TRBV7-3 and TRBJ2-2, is GAGVSQTPSNKVTEKGKYVELRCDPISGHTALYWYRQSLGQGPEFLIYFQGTGAADDSGLPNDRFFAVRPEGSVSTLKIQRTERGDSAVYLCASSPDRPLNTGELFFGEGSRLTVL.

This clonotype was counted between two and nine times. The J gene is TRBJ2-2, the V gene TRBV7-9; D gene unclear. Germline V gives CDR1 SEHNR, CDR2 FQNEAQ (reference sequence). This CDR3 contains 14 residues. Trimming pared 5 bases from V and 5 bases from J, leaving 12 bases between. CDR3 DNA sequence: TGTGCCAGCAGCGACCGAGACGGGACCGGGGAGCTGTTTTTT. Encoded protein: CASSDRDGTGELFF.

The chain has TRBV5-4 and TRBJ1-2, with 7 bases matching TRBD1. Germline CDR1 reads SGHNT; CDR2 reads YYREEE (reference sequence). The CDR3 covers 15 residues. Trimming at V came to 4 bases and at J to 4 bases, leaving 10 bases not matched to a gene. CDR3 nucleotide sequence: TGTGCCAGCAGCGCGCCGGGACAGCCAGCCTATGGCTACACCTTC. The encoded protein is CASSAPGQPAYGYTF.

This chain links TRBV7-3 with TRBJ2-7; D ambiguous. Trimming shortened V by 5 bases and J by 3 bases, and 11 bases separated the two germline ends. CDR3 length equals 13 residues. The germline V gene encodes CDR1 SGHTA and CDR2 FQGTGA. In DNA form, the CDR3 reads TGTGCCAGCAGCCAAGAGACCCTCTACGAGCAGTACTTC. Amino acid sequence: CASSQETLYEQYF.